This TCR beta chain is drawn from a study of T-cell memory formation after mild COVID-19. Regarding the study as a whole: Cross-reactive memory apparently joined, as some responding clones appeared in pre-infection memory.

The 5'RACE method, run with constant-segment primers, produced TCR alpha and TCR beta cDNA libraries (carrying sample barcodes and UMIs). One entry per CDR3 protein, called by TCRdb with MiXCR from the 5' RACE reads. This sample carries about 250,000 distinct CDR3 sequences, 15% of them seen once, and the ten largest clones take under 2.5%. About this clonotype itself: The antigen remains undetermined.

CDR1 is SGHTA, CDR2 FQGNSA, per germline. This CDR3 has 15 residues. Trimming shortened V by 2 bases and J by 0 bases, and 10 bases separated the two germline ends. Sequencing was carried out using PBMCs or a T cell subset sorted from them (not recorded which). This receptor was obtained from an adult woman who had mild COVID-19 (a few samples of this study predate the infection). Cell type and time point are not known. The chain employs TRBV7-2 and TRBJ1-1; D gene uncertain. The CDR3 sequence: CASSLMGSMNTEAFF. The DNA for the CDR3 is TGTGCCAGCAGCTTAATGGGCAGCATGAACACTGAAGCTTTCTTT.